The T cell receptor (beta chain) under discussion was sequenced for a study of blood T cell repertoires in COVID-19. Across the whole study: From T cells, B-cell-depleted T cells, or PBMCs came the material, which was cDNA or gDNA.

Trimming stripped 5 bases from V and 7 bases from J, with 17 bases between. There are 14 residues in the CDR3. The germline V gene has CDR1 SGHTA and CDR2 FQGNSA. Assay: immunoSEQ multiplex PCR; the TCRdb copy retains only in-frame clones and omits some. The sample lists 300,000 to 400,000 clones, 86% seen once, with 7.1% in the top ten. Seattle cases were enrolled at active infection and followed longitudinally. The chain carries TRBV7-2 and TRBJ1-2; maybe TRBD1 (5 bases). The receptor was derived from a woman aged 55-70 years with COVID-19, enrolled during active disease. The sequencing input was peripheral blood. The CDR3 sequence: CASSAQRGQGGYTF. The CDR3 region has the DNA TGTGCCAGCAGCGCCCAGCGTGGGCAGGGTGGCTACACCTTC.